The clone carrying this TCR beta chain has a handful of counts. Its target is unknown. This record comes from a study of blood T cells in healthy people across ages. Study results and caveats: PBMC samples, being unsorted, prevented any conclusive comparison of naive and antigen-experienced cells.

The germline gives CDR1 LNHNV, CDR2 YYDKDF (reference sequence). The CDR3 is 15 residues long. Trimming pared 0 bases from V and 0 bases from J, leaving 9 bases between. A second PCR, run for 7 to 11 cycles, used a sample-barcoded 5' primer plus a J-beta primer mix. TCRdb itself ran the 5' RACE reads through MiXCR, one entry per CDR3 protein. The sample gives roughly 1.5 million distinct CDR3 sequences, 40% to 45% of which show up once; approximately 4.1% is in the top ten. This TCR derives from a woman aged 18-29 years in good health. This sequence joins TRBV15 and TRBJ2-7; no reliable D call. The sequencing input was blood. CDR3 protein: CATSRESNPSYEQYF. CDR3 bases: TGTGCCACCAGCAGAGAGAGTAACCCCTCCTACGAGCAGTACTTC.